This T cell receptor (beta chain) was recovered during a study of OX40 agonist ivuxolimab in advanced cancers. Study outcomes and limitations: The investigators did not determine what antigen specificity the expanded peripheral T cells had.

The ends lost 1 base at V and 4 bases at J; junction bases unmatched: 5. The CDR3 extends over 15 amino acids. The germline gives CDR1 LGHNA, CDR2 YSLEER. Here immunoSEQ multiplex PCR was the method, and the copy in TCRdb shows in-frame clones only, minus some. Of some 59,000 clones listed, under 95% are singletons. Notes on this clone: Its antigen is not identified.

This rearrangement joins TRBV4-3 to TRBJ2-7; the match to TRBD2 covers 9 bases. The clonotype was recovered from an adult with an advanced solid tumor such as melanoma, head and neck, liver or kidney cancer. Specimen: CD4+ or CD8+ T cells sorted from blood, collected in a trial of the OX40 agonist ivuxolimab. CDR3 bases: TGCGCCAGCAGCCAAGGACTAGCGGTCGAGTACGAGCAGTACTTC. Its translation is CASSQGLAVEYEQYF.